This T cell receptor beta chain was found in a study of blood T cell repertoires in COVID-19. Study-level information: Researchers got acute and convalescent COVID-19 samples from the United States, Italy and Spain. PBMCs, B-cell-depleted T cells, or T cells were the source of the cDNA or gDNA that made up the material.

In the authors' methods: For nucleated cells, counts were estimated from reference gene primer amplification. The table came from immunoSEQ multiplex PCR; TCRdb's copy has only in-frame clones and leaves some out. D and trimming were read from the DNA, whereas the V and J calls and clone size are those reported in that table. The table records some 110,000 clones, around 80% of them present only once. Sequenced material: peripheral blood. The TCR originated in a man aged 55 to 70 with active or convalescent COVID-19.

CDR3 residues: CASSAREPSNTGELFF. CDR3 in DNA: TGTGCCAGCTCTGCCCGGGAGCCCTCGAACACCGGGGAGCTGTTTTTT. The rearrangement joins TRBV18 to TRBJ2-2; the D gene is possibly TRBD2 (6 bases). This CDR3 spans 16 amino acids. CDR1 KGHSH and CDR2 LQKENI come from the germline V gene. V lost 6 bases and J 0 bases, leaving 14 bases between the germline ends.